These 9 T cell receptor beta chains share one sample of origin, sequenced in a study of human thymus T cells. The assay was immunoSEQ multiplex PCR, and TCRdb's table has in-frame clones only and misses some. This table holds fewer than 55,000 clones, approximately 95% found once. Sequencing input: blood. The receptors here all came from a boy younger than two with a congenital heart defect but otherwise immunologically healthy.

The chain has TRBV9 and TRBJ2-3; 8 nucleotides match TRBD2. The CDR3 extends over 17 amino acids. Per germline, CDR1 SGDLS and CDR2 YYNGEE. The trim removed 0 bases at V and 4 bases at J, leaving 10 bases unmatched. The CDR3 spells CASSVVGSGASADTQYF. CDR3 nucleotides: TGTGCCAGCAGCGTAGTCGGTAGCGGGGCCAGCGCAGATACGCAGTATTTT. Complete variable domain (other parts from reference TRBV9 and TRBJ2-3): DSGVTQTPKHLITATGQRVTLRCSPRSGDLSVYWYQQSLDQGLQFLIQYYNGEERAKGNILERFSAQQFPDLHSELNLSSLELGDSALYFCASSVVGSGASADTQYFGPGTRLTVL.

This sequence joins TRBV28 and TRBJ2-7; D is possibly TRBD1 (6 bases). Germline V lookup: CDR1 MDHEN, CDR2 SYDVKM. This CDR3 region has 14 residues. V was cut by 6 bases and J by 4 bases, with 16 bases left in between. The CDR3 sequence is CASRSRGFLYEQYF. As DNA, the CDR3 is TGTGCCAGCAGATCCAGGGGTTTCCTTTACGAGCAGTACTTC.

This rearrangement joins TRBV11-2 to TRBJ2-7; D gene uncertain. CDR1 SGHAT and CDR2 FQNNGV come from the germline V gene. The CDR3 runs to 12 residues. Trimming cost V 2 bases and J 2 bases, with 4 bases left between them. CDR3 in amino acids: CASSLSPYEQYF. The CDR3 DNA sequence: TGTGCCAGCAGCTTAAGCCCCTACGAGCAGTACTTC.

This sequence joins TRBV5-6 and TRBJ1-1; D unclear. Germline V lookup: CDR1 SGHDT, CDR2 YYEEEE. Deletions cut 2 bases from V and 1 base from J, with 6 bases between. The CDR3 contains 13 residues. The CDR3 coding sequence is TGTGCCAGCAGCTTTGCCTGGAACACTGAAGCTTTCTTT. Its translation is CASSFAWNTEAFF.

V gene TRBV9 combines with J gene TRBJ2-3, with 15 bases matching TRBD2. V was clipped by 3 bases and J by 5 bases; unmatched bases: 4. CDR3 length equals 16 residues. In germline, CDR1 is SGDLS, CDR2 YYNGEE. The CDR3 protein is CASSGTSGGAGDTQYF. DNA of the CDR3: TGTGCCAGCAGCGGGACTAGCGGGGGGGCAGGAGATACGCAGTATTTT.

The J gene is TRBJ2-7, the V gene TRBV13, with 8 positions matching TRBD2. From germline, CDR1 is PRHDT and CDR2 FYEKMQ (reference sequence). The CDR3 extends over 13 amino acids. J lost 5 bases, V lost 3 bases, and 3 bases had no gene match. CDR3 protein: CASSFGLAHEQYF. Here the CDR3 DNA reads TGTGCCAGCAGCTTTGGACTAGCCCACGAGCAGTACTTC.

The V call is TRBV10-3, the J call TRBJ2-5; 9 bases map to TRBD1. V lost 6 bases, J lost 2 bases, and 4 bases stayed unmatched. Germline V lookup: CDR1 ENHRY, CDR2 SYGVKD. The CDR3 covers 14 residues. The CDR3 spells CAIRGDRGQETQYF. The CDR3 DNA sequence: TGTGCCATCAGGGGTGACAGGGGGCAAGAGACCCAGTACTTC.

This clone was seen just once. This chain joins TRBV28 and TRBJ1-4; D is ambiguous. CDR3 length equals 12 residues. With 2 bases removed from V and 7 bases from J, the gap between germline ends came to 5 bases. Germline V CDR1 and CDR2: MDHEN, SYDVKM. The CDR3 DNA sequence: TGTGCCAGCAGTTTAGGGTTTGAAAAACTGTTTTTT. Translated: CASSLGFEKLFF.

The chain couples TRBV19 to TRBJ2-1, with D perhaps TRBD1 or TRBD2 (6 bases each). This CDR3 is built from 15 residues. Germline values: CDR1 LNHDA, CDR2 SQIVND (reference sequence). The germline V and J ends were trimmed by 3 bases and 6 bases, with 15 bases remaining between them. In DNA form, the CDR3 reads TGTGCCAGTAGTATCAGACCCACGGGGGCCAATGAGCAGTTCTTC. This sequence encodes CASSIRPTGANEQFF.